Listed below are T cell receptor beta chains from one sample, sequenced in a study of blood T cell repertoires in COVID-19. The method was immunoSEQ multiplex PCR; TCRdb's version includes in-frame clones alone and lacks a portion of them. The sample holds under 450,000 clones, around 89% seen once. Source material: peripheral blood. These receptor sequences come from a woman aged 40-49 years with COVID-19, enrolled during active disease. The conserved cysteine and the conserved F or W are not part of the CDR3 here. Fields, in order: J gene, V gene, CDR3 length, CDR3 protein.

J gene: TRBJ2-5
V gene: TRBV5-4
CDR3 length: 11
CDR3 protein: ASSFYRGETQY

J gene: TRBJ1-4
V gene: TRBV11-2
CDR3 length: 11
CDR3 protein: ASSSPYEEKLF

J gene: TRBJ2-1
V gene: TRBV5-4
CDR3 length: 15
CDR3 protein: ASSGPGLAGSYNEQF

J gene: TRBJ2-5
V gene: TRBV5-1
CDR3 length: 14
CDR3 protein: ASSLGGTGIQETQY

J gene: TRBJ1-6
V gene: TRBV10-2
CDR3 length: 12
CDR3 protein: ATERGQGNSPLH

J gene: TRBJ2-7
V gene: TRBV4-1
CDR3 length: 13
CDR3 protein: ASSPPSGSSYEQY

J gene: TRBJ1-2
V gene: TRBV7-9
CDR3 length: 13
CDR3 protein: AVEGVDMESGGYT

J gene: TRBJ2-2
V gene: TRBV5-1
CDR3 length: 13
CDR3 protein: ASSLAGARTGELF

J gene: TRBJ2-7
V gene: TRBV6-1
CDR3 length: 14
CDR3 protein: ASSDRAIPSSYEQY

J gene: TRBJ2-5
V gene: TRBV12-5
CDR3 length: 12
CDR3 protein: ASGPGQGQETQY

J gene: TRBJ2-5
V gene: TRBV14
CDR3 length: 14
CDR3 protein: ASSQGLAGGPETQY

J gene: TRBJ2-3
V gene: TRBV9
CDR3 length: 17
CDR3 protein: ASSVGLAGGLERADTQY

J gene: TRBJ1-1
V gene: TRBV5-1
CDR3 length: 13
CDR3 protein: ASSLVGGGETEAF

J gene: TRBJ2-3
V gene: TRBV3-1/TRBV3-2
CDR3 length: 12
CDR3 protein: ASSPSGRTDTQY

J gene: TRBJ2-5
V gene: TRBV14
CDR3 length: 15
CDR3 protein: ASSQGQGAERRETQY

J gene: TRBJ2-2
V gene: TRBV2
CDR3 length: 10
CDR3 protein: ASRDSTGELF

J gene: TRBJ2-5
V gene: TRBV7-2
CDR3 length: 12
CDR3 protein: ASSLSGLEWTQY

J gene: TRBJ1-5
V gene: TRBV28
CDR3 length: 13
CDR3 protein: ASSWGQGPNQPQH

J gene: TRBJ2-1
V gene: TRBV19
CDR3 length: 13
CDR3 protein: ASSSSGGTWDEQF

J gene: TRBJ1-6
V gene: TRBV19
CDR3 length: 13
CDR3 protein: ASSNRGVGNSPLH

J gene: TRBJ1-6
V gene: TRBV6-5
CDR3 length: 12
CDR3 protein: ASSLGQGGSPLH

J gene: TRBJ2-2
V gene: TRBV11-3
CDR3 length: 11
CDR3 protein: ASSLDGTGELF

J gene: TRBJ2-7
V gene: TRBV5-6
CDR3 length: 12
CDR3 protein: ASSFLDRAREQY

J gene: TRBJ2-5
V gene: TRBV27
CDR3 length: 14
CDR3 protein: ASSSDYKDREETQY

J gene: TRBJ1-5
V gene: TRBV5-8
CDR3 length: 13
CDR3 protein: ASSGGRLHNQPQH

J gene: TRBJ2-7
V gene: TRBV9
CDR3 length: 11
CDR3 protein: ASSVGETYEQY

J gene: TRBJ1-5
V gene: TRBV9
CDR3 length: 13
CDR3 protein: ASSVDPTGNQPQH

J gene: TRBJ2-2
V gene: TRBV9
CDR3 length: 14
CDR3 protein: ASSVVGGPNTGELF

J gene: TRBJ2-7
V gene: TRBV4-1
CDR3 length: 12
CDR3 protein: ASSQVQGSYEQY

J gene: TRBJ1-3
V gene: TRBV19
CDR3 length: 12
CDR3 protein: ASSKGGTGNTIY

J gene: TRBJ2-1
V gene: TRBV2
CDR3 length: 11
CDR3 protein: ASNYRPNNEQF

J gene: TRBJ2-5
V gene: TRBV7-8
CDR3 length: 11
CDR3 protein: ASSLPGGETQY

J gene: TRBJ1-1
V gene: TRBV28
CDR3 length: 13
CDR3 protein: ASISWGVPDTEAF

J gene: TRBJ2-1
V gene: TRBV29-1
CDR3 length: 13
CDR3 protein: SVEKGQGRRDEQF

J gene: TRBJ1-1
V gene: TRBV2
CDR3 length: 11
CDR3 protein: ASNQGLNTEAF

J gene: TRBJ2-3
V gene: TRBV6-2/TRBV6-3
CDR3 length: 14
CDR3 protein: ASSYSRDRLFQTQY

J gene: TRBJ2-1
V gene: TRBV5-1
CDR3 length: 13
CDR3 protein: ASSPSGLAGNEQF

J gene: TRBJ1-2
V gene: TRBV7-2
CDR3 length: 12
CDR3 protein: ASSLDAVSYGYT

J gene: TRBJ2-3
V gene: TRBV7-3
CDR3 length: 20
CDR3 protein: ASSLNGLGLAGGPRGTDTQY

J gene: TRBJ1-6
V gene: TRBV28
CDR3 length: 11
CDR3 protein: ANRAQGTSPLH

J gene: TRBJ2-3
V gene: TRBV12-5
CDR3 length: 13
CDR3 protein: ASGLKGAGTDTQY

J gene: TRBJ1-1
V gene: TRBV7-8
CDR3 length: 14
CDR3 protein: ASSLWGTGGDTEAF

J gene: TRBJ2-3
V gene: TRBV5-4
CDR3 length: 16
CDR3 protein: ASSLGNWDILATDTQY

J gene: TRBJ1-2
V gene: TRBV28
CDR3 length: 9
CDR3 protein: ASSLNYGYT

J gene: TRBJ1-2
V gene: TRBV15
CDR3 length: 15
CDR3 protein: ATSRDQRISRDYGYT

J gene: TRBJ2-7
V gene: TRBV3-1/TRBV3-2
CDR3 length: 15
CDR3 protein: ASSPEGGLSLSYEQY

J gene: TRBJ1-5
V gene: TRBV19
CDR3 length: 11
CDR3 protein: ASSSQSNQPQH

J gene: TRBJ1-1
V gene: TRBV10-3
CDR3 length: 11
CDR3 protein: AISDLSNTEAF

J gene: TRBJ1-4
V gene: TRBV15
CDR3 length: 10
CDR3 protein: ATSKYNEKLF

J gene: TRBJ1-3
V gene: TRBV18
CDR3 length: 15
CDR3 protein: ASSLIGTASMENTIY

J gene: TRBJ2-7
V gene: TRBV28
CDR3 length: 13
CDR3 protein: ASSLVTVDYYEQY

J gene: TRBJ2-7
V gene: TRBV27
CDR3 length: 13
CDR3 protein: ASSTLSGRAYEQY

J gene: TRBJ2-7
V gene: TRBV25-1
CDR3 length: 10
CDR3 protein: ASTGTPYEQY

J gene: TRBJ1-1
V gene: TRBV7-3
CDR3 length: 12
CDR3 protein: ASSPSGGDTEAF

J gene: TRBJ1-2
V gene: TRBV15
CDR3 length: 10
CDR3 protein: ATSRDSYGYT

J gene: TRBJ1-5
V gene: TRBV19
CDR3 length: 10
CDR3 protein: ASTLFNQPQH

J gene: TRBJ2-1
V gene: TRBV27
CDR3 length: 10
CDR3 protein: ASSLSPREQF

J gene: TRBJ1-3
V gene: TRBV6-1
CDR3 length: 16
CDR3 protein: ASSDAPLWGEAGNTIY

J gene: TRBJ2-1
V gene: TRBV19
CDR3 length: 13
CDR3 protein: ASSLVAGAVNEQF

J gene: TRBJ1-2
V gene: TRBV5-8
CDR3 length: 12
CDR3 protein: ASSRGQGAPGYT